A selection of T cell receptor beta chains follows, all from one sample in a study of Graves' ophthalmopathy and Graves' hyperthyroidism. A single record per CDR3 protein comes from TCRdb applying MiXCR to the multiplex PCR reads. The table has over a million distinct CDR3 sequences, roughly two fifths seen once. The sequencing input was peripheral blood or thyroid tissue (not recorded which). These TCRs come from an adult man with Graves' hyperthyroidism. Each CDR3 is given with its conserved first and last residue. The D gene is left open where the match is weak. Some rows have no size entry. The others give once, few or many, or a class for an expanded clone.

cdr3_length	v_call	d_call	clone_size	j_call	cdr3_nt	cdr3_aa
16	TRBV7-6	TRBD1	NA	TRBJ2-2	TGTGCCAGCAGCCTACAGACAGGGCTGATTCTACGGGAGCTGTTTTTT	CASSLQTGLILRELFF
15	TRBV7-2	NA	NA	TRBJ2-2	TGTGCCAGCAGCTTTCAGGGCCCGAACACCGGGGAGCTGTTTTTT	CASSFQGPNTGELFF
14	TRBV10-2	TRBD2	NA	TRBJ2-7	TGCGCCAGCAGTGAAGGAGCGGGACGTGGGGAGCAGTACTTC	CASSEGAGRGEQYF
14	TRBV7-2	NA	many	TRBJ2-6	TGTGCCAGTACCGCTCTAACTGGGGCCAACGTCCTGACTTTC	CASTALTGANVLTF
13	TRBV20-1	TRBD2	few	TRBJ2-7	TGCAGTGCTACACGGACGGGGAGGGACGAGCAGTACTTC	CSATRTGRDEQYF
13	TRBV7-9	NA	NA	TRBJ1-2	TGTGCCAGCAGCTTAAGGCACCCCGATGGCTACACCTTC	CASSLRHPDGYTF
15	TRBV2	NA	NA	TRBJ1-3	TGTGCCAGCAGTGAAGCGCGAAGCGTTGGAAACACCATATATTTT	CASSEARSVGNTIYF
14	TRBV12-3/TRBV12-4	NA	few	TRBJ2-5	TGTGCCAGCAGTTTACTCCAGGGGAGTAAGACCCAGTACTTC	CASSLLQGSKTQYF
14	TRBV20-1	NA	NA	TRBJ1-1	TGCAGTGCTAGCGGGGGCGCGGGTAACACTGAAGCTTTCTTT	CSASGGAGNTEAFF
14	TRBV5-6	NA	NA	TRBJ2-7	TGTGCCAGCAGCTTGGGGGTAAATTTTTACGAGCAGTACTTC	CASSLGVNFYEQYF
12	TRBV15	NA	once	TRBJ1-6	TGTGCCACCGGACTGAGGAATTCACCCCTCCACTTT	CATGLRNSPLHF
13	TRBV2	NA	many	TRBJ2-2	TGTGCCAGCAGAACCGACATCGCCGGGGAGCTGTTTTTT	CASRTDIAGELFF
17	TRBV12-3/TRBV12-4	TRBD2	NA	TRBJ2-2	TGTGCCAGCAGTTACTCCGGGACTAGCGGGAAGCGCGGGGAGCTGTTTTTT	CASSYSGTSGKRGELFF
13	TRBV6-5	NA	NA	TRBJ2-5	TGTGCCAGCAGTTACGGGGGTTACGAGACCCAGTACTTC	CASSYGGYETQYF
13	TRBV10-3	NA	many	TRBJ1-2	TGTGCCGTCCTGCCTCAGCCGGACTATGGCTACACCTTC	CAVLPQPDYGYTF
13	TRBV5-6	NA	NA	TRBJ2-7	TGTGCCAGCAGTGATACAGGGATTGGGGAGCAGTACTTC	CASSDTGIGEQYF
17	TRBV7-2	TRBD2	NA	TRBJ2-5	TGCGCCAGCAGCCCGGGACTAGCGGGGATTTACCAAGAGACCCAGTACTTC	CASSPGLAGIYQETQYF
14	TRBV27	TRBD2	NA	TRBJ2-5	TGTGCCAGCAGTGAAGCGGGAATCGCAGAGACCCAGTACTTC	CASSEAGIAETQYF
14	TRBV20-1	NA	many	TRBJ2-2	TGCAGTGCTAGTCAGCTACCCAACACCGGGGAGCTGTTTTTT	CSASQLPNTGELFF
12	TRBV12-3/TRBV12-4	NA	NA	TRBJ1-6	TGTGCCACAAGCCAGAGAAATTCACCCCTCCACTTT	CATSQRNSPLHF
15	TRBV2	NA	NA	TRBJ1-4	TGTGCCAGCAGTGTAGGCCAGGGTCCTAATGAAAAACTGTTTTTT	CASSVGQGPNEKLFF
17	TRBV10-3	NA	NA	TRBJ1-6	TGTGCCATCAGTCGCACCGAGGGGGAGCTGTTTAATTCACCCCTCCACTTT	CAISRTEGELFNSPLHF
14	TRBV7-2	TRBD1	many	TRBJ1-6	TGTGCCAGCAGCTTGGACAGGGCTCTTTCACCCCTCCACTTT	CASSLDRALSPLHF
16	TRBV7-2	TRBD2	NA	TRBJ2-7	TGTGCCAGCAGCTCGATAAGCGGGAGGACGATATACGAGCAGTACTTC	CASSSISGRTIYEQYF
14	TRBV2	NA	many	TRBJ2-7	TGTGCCAGCCTTGAGGTCGGGAGTGGTTACGAGCAGTACTTC	CASLEVGSGYEQYF
15	TRBV5-1	TRBD1	NA	TRBJ2-7	TGTGCCAGCAGCCTCCTGGGGACAGGGGACTACGAGCAGTACTTC	CASSLLGTGDYEQYF
13	TRBV7-2	NA	many	TRBJ2-7	TGTGCCAGCAGTAACTCTCACTACTACGAGCAGTACTTC	CASSNSHYYEQYF
11	TRBV24-1	NA	few	TRBJ2-5	TGTGCCACCCCCGGGGAGGAGACCCAGTACTTC	CATPGEETQYF
13	TRBV29-1	TRBD1	NA	TRBJ2-2	TGCAGCGTTGCGGACAGGGGCGCCGGGGAGCTGTTTTTT	CSVADRGAGELFF